This TCR beta chain was documented in a study of blood T cell repertoires in COVID-19 (dated by TCRdb to the early 2020s). A note on the overall study: The collaborator samples originated in the United States, Italy and Spain and spanned the acute and convalescent phases of COVID-19. The repertoires were released in a freely available public database meant as a resource for research on the immune response to SARS-CoV-2. The dataset comprised deeply sampled blood TCRbeta repertoires from subjects exposed to, actively infected with, or recovered from COVID-19. Sample metadata almost always included a de-identified subject ID, COVID-19 status, age in years and sex. HLA class I and class II types, where available, came from metadata supplied by the sample provider rather than from assay-based typing. Samples were obtained from the ongoing ImmuneRACE study (first 160 participants) and from 1,254 subjects provided by 6 global collaborators. The material from the prospective study consisted of cDNA or gDNA derived from T cells, B-cell-depleted T cells, or PBMCs. Results the study describes overall, beyond this receptor: Clinical and demographic metadata were provided uncurated, with the amount varying by source and participant.

Regarding this clone: Its cognate antigen has yet to be identified. No much larger clone exists at a distance of one base, and base qualities are not known.

TCRbeta CDR3 regions were amplified from genomic DNA by means of the immunoSEQ Assay, a bias-controlled multiplex PCR. The authors processed their data as follows. Nucleated cell counts per sample were estimated from amplification of reference gene primers within the assay. Sequence reads were collapsed and filtered to measure the absolute abundance of every unique TCRbeta CDR3 rearrangement. For each sample, productive Simpson clonality was calculated as the square root of Simpson's diversity index across productive rearrangements. What TCRdb holds here is the immuneACCESS table cut down to in-frame rearrangements. Part of the clones is not present; checked against another copy, under half of the missing clones reflect an unresolved V gene, and the others are unexplained. From that table come the V and J calls and clone size; the DNA was used to work out D and trimming. The sample profile shows 150,000 to 200,000 clones; around 86% of them were found once. The ten largest make up about 6.7% of the sample.

Whole blood was collected in K2EDTA tubes by collaborating institutions according to the institutions' own protocols. For TCRbeta analysis, collaborators shipped samples as frozen whole blood, isolated PBMCs, or DNA extracted from either of those sample types. The junction carries 9 bases between V and J, which are trimmed by 1 base and 2 bases respectively. The CDR3 measures 15 amino acids from cysteine to phenylalanine. Only CDR3 DNA remains: 45 bases, in frame from the first base. CDR1 SGHTA and CDR2 FQGNSA were looked up in the germline V gene. The chain employs TRBV7-2 and TRBJ1-3; TRBD1 is a weak D gene call, 6 bases matching. Sequenced material: peripheral blood. This receptor was identified in a man between 35 and 55 years old with acute or convalescent COVID-19. The encoded CDR3 is CASSLGPGAGNTIYF. In nucleotides, the sequence is TGTGCCAGCAGCTTAGGGCCAGGGGCTGGAAACACCATATATTTT.